This T cell receptor beta chain was obtained from a study of blood T cell repertoires in COVID-19 (dated by TCRdb to between 2020 and 2021). Regarding the complete study: Samples covering the acute and convalescent phases of COVID-19 were provided by collaborators in the United States, Italy and Spain. The prospective study material was composed of cDNA or gDNA derived from T cells, B-cell-depleted T cells, or PBMCs. Where HLA class I and class II types were available, the types were taken from metadata supplied by the sample provider, not from assay-based typing. The samples were drawn from two sources: the first 160 participants of the ongoing ImmuneRACE study, and 1,200 or so subjects contributed by 6 global collaborators. The dataset comprised deeply sampled blood TCRbeta repertoires from subjects exposed to, actively infected with, or recovered from COVID-19. The sample metadata nearly always contained a de-identified subject ID, COVID-19 status, age in years and sex. The repertoires were released in a freely available public database meant as a resource for research on the immune response to SARS-CoV-2. What the research found in general, with its limitations: Clinical and demographic metadata were provided uncurated, with the amount varying by source and participant.

In Seattle, one collaborating source enrolled patients while the infection was active and tracked those patients longitudinally over the course of disease. The collaborating institutions used their own protocols to collect whole blood in K2EDTA tubes. For TCRbeta analysis, collaborators shipped samples as frozen whole blood, isolated PBMCs, or DNA extracted from either of those sample types. Comment on this clone: The antigen this receptor binds is unknown. The sample holds no much larger clone one base away, and base qualities are not on file.

V is pared back by 5 bases and J by 3 bases, with 12 bases lying between the germline termini. The CDR3 contains 14 residues, cysteine and phenylalanine counted. Solely the CDR3 DNA is kept, with 42 bases framed from the first base. Looking up the germline V gene yields CDR1 SNHLY and CDR2 FYNNEI. TCRbeta CDR3 regions were amplified from genomic DNA by means of the immunoSEQ Assay, a bias-controlled multiplex PCR. The authors' pipeline ran thus. Within the assay, amplification of reference gene primers was used to estimate how many nucleated cells each sample contained. To quantify the absolute abundance of each unique TCRbeta CDR3 rearrangement, sequence reads were collapsed and filtered. For each sample, productive Simpson clonality was calculated as the square root of Simpson's diversity index over productive rearrangements. Here the immuneACCESS table is served through TCRdb, limited to in-frame sequences with V and J called. Missing clones are a known gap in these copies; in checked studies unresolved V genes cover under half, and the rest lacks a known reason. V, J and clone size are taken as reported in that table, and D and trimming were inferred from the DNA itself. Present in this sample are approximately 100,000 clones, around 78% of which were seen just once. Around 6.2% of the sample is in the top ten clones.

The TCR originated in an elderly man with COVID-19, enrolled during active disease. The receptor chain draws on TRBV2 and TRBJ2-3; a tentative D call is TRBD1 (5 bases match). The sample comprised peripheral blood. The bases read TGTGCCAGCAGTTCCCAGGGTTGGACAGATACGCAGTATTTT. It encodes CASSSQGWTDTQYF.